Listed below are T cell receptor beta chains from one sample, sequenced in a study of blood T cell repertoires in COVID-19. Repertoires were generated with immunoSEQ multiplex PCR, while TCRdb's copy carries only in-frame clones and drops some. Of over 150,000 clones in the sample, just over 90% were seen once. Sequencing input: peripheral blood. These receptors originate from a young man with COVID-19, enrolled during active disease. The CDR3 runs from the conserved cysteine through the conserved F or W. Fields, in order: CDR3 protein, CDR3 DNA, D gene, J gene, clone size, V gene, CDR3 length. A D gene is named only where the DNA matches it firmly. For some rows the clone size is stated as once, few or many, or as a class when expanded; others skip it.

cdr3_aa: CASSYPGTSANEQFF
cdr3_nt: TGCGCCAGCAGCTATCCCGGGACTAGCGCCAATGAGCAGTTCTTC
d_call: TRBD2
j_call: TRBJ2-1
clone_size: .
v_call: TRBV4-1
cdr3_length: 15

cdr3_aa: CASSDGTATDTNYGYTF
cdr3_nt: TGTGCCAGCAGCGATGGGACAGCCACCGATACTAACTATGGCTACACCTTC
d_call: TRBD1
j_call: TRBJ1-2
clone_size: .
v_call: TRBV9
cdr3_length: 17

cdr3_aa: CASSLASLAGVSDEQFF
cdr3_nt: TGCGCCAGCAGCTTGGCATCCCTAGCGGGAGTCTCTGATGAGCAGTTCTTC
d_call: TRBD2
j_call: TRBJ2-1
clone_size: .
v_call: TRBV5-1
cdr3_length: 17

cdr3_aa: CASSSVREGHEQHF
cdr3_nt: TGTGCCAGCAGCTCCGTGCGGGAGGGCCACGAGCAGCACTTC
d_call: TRBD2
j_call: TRBJ2-7
clone_size: .
v_call: TRBV11-3
cdr3_length: 14

cdr3_aa: CASSLGAAYEQYF
cdr3_nt: TGTGCCAGCTCGCTGGGGGCGGCCTACGAGCAGTACTTC
d_call: .
j_call: TRBJ2-7
clone_size: .
v_call: TRBV18
cdr3_length: 13

cdr3_aa: CAWSGSQGYEQYF
cdr3_nt: TGTGCCTGGAGTGGCTCACAGGGTTACGAGCAGTACTTC
d_call: .
j_call: TRBJ2-7
clone_size: once
v_call: TRBV30
cdr3_length: 13

cdr3_aa: CASSQELGTGDGANVLTF
cdr3_nt: TGTGCCAGCAGCCAAGAGTTAGGGACAGGGGACGGGGCCAACGTCCTGACTTTC
d_call: TRBD1
j_call: TRBJ2-6
clone_size: .
v_call: TRBV3-1/TRBV3-2
cdr3_length: 18

cdr3_aa: CASSPPGQGRLNTIYF
cdr3_nt: TGTGCCAGCTCACCACCGGGACAGGGTCGATTAAACACCATATATTTT
d_call: TRBD1
j_call: TRBJ1-3
clone_size: .
v_call: TRBV18
cdr3_length: 16

cdr3_aa: CASSFSGNEQYF
cdr3_nt: TGTGCCAGCAGCTTTAGCGGGAACGAGCAGTACTTC
d_call: TRBD2
j_call: TRBJ2-7
clone_size: .
v_call: TRBV5-6
cdr3_length: 12

cdr3_aa: CASSYSPQVGNTEAFF
cdr3_nt: TGTGCCAGCAGTTACTCGCCCCAGGTGGGGAACACTGAAGCTTTCTTT
d_call: .
j_call: TRBJ1-1
clone_size: .
v_call: TRBV6-5
cdr3_length: 16